Included here is one T cell receptor (beta chain) sequence, with context. V lost 2 bases to trimming and J lost 8 bases, with 4 bases between them. There are 11 residues in the CDR3. Germline V gives CDR1 SGHTA, CDR2 FQGNSA. A single record per CDR3 protein comes from TCRdb applying MiXCR to the RACE reads. The sample holds some 96,000 distinct CDR3 sequences; 27% are singletons and the top ten take under 13%. As for time point: patch test 3, about 24 weeks after DPC sensitization. Treatment: therapeutic diphenylcyclopropenone sensitization with weekly scalp DPC. The sample is drawn from a study of human T cells and chemical hapten exposure.

The rearrangement joins TRBV7-2 to TRBJ2-1; the D is unclear. This receptor was obtained from a middle-aged man with alopecia areata. Some clones in this sample may be carry-over from other donors' samples. The sample in question was whole blood, obtained in connection with sensitization to the hapten diphenylcyclopropenone (DPC). The DNA of the CDR3 is TGTGCCAGCAGCTTAATTGATGAGCAGTTCTTC. This codes for CASSLIDEQFF.